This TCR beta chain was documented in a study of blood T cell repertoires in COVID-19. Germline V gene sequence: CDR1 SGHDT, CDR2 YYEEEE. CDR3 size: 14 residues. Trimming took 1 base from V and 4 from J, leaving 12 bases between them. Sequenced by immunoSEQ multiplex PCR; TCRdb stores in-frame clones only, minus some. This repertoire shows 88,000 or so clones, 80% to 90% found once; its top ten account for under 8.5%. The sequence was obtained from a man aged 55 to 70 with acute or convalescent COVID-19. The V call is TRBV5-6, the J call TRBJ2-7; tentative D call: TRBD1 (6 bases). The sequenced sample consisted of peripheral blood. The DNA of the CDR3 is TGTGCCAGCAGCTTGTATCAGGGGTTTTACGAGCAGTACTTC. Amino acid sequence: CASSLYQGFYEQYF.